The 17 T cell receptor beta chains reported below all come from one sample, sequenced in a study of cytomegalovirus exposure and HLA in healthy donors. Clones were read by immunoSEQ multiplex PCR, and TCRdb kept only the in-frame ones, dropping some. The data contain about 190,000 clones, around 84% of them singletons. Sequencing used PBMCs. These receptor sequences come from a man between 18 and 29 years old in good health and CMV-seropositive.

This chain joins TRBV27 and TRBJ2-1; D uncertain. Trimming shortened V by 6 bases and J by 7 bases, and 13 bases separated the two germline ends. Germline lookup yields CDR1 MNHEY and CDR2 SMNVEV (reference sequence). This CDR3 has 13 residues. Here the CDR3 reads CASSRLSKNEQFF. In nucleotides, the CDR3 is TGTGCCAGCAGCCGTCTTAGTAAGAATGAGCAGTTCTTC.

In DNA, the CDR3 is TGTGCCAGCAGTTGGGACAGGGGTCCTGGGGCCAACGTCCTGACTTTC. This codes for CASSWDRGPGANVLTF. The genes are TRBV27 and TRBJ2-6, with 10 bases matching TRBD1. The junction had 2 bases not matched to a gene; V was cut back by 4 bases and J by 2 bases. The length of the CDR3 is 16 residues. Germline CDR1 reads MNHEY; CDR2 reads SMNVEV (reference sequence).

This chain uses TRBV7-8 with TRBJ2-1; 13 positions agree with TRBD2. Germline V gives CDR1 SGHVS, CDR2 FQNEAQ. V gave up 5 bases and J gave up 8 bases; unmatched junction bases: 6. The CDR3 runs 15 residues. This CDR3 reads CASSPGTSGIDEQFF. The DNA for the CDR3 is TGTGCCAGCAGCCCCGGGACTAGCGGGATCGATGAGCAGTTCTTC.

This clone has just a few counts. CDR3 loop: CAWNQGTYEQYF. The CDR3 DNA is TGTGCCTGGAATCAGGGAACCTACGAGCAGTACTTC. The rearrangement joins TRBV30 to TRBJ2-7, with a possible D match to TRBD1 (5 bases). Trimming stripped 4 bases from V and 2 bases from J, with 9 bases between. This CDR3 spans 12 amino acids. The germline gives CDR1 GTSNPN, CDR2 SVGIG (reference sequence).

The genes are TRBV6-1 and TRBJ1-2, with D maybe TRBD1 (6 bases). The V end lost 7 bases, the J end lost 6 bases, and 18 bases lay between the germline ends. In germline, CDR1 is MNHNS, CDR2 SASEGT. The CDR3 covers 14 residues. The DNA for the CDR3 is TGTGCCAGCACCTTACCCGGGACAACCAATGGCTACACCTTC. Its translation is CASTLPGTTNGYTF.

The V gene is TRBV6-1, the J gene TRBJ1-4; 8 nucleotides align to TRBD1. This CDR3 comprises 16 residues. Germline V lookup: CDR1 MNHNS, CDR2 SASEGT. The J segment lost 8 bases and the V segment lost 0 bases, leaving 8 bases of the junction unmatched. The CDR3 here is CASSEAVETGVEKLFF. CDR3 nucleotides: TGTGCCAGCAGTGAAGCAGTCGAGACAGGGGTCGAAAAACTGTTTTTT.

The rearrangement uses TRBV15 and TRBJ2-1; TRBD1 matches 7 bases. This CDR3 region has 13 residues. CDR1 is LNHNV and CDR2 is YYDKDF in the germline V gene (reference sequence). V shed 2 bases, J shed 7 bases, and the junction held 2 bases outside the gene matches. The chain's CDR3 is CATSRRQGNEQFF. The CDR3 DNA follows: TGTGCCACCAGCAGAAGACAGGGTAATGAGCAGTTCTTC.

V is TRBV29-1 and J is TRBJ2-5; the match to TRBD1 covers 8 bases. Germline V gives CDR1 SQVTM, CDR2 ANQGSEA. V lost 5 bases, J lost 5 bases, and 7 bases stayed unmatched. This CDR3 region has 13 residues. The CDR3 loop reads CSVSPGGVETQYF. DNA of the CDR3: TGCAGCGTTTCGCCAGGGGGCGTTGAGACCCAGTACTTC.

In DNA, the CDR3 is TGTGCCAGCAGCGTAGAGGGGTTAGCTAACTATGGCTACACCTTC. Protein product: CASSVEGLANYGYTF. The rearrangement joins TRBV9 to TRBJ1-2, with a possible D match to TRBD1 (5 bases). The length of the CDR3 is 15 residues. Trimming removed 0 bases from V and 0 bases from J, with 9 bases in between. The germline gives CDR1 SGDLS, CDR2 YYNGEE.

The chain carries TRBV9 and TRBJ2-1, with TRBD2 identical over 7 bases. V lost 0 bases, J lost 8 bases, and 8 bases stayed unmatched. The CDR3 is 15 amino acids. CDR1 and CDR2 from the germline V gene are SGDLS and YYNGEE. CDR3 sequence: CASSVVVGGRDEQFF. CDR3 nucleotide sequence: TGTGCCAGCAGCGTAGTGGTGGGAGGGCGTGATGAGCAGTTCTTC.

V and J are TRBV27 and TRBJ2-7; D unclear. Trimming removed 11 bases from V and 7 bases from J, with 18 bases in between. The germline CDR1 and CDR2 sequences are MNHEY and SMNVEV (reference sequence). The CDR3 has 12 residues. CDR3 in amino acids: CAAAVGSREQYF. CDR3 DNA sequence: TGTGCCGCGGCAGTCGGCTCTCGGGAGCAGTACTTC.

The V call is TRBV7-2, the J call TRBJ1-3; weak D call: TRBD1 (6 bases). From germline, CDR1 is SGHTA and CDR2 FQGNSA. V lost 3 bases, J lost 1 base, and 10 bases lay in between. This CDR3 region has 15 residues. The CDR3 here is CASSFQQGSGNTIYF. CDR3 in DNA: TGTGCCAGCAGCTTCCAACAGGGATCTGGAAACACCATATATTTT.

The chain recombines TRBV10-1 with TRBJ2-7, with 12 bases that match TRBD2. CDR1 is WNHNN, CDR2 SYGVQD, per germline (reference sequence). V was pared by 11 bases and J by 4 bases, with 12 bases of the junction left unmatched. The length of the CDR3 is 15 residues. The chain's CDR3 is CAVPIPGLAGYEQYF. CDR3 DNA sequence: TGCGCCGTTCCAATTCCGGGACTAGCGGGTTACGAGCAGTACTTC.

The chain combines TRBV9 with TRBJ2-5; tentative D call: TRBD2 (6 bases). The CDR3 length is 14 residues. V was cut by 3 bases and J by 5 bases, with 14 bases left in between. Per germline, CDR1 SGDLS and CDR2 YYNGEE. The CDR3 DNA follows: TGTGCCAGCAGCGACTCCGGGAGCCAGGAGACCCAGTACTTC. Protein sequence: CASSDSGSQETQYF.

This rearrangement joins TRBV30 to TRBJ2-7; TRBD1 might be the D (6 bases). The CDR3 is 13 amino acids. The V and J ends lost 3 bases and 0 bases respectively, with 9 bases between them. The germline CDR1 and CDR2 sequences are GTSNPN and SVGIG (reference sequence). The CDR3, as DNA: TGTGCCTGGAGAAGGACAGCCTCCTACGAGCAGTACTTC. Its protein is CAWRRTASYEQYF.

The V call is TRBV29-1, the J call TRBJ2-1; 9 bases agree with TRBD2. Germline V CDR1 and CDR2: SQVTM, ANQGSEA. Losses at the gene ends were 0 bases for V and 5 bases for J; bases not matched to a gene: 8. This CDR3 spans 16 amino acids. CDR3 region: CSVEELRSSGNNEQFF. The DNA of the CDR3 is TGCAGCGTTGAAGAATTAAGGTCTAGCGGGAACAATGAGCAGTTCTTC.

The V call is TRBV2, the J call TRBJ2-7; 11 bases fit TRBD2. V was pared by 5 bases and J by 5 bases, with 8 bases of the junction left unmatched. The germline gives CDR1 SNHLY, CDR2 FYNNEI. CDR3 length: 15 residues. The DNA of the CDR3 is TGTGCCAGCAGTCGATCGGGGACTAGCGGCGACGAGCAGTACTTC. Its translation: CASSRSGTSGDEQYF.